The rows below give T cell receptor beta chains drawn from one sample of a study of Graves' ophthalmopathy and Graves' hyperthyroidism. Via MiXCR, TCRdb re-called the multiplex PCR reads, giving one row per CDR3 protein. The sample has roughly 410,000 distinct CDR3 sequences, approximately 15% seen once. The sequenced sample consisted of peripheral blood. All receptors derive from a woman aged 18 to 35 with stable Graves' hyperthyroidism. CDR3s include the opening cysteine and the closing phenylalanine or tryptophan. The D gene is left open where the match is weak. Clone size is stated in some rows and not others, as once, few, many or a class when expanded.

clone_size | j_call | d_call | v_call | cdr3_nt | cdr3_aa
many | TRBJ2-7 | TRBD2 | TRBV10-1 | TGCGCCAGCGGAGCGGGGGGGGAGCAGTACTTC | CASGAGGEQYF
NA | TRBJ2-2 | NA | TRBV20-1 | TGCAGTGCTAGAGTCGGGACGGCCTTGAACACCGGGGAGCTGTTTTTT | CSARVGTALNTGELFF
many | TRBJ1-2 | TRBD1 | TRBV10-3 | TGTGCCATCAAAGGGACAGGGTCTTCTCCCTTGAACTATGGCTACACCTTC | CAIKGTGSSPLNYGYTF
many | TRBJ1-1 | TRBD1 | TRBV12-3/TRBV12-4 | TGTGCCAGCAGTCCCGGGACAGTCACTGAAGCTTTCTTT | CASSPGTVTEAFF
few | TRBJ1-1 | NA | TRBV19 | TGTGCCAGTAGTCCCGGTCGGGGAACCGCTTCTGAAGCTTTCTTT | CASSPGRGTASEAFF
NA | TRBJ1-1 | NA | TRBV29-1 | TGCAGCGTAGGACCGGGGTACACTGATGCTTTCTTT | CSVGPGYTDAFF
many | TRBJ2-5 | NA | TRBV18 | TGTGCCAGCTCACCCCTTTCGTCCCAAGAGACCCAGTACTTC | CASSPLSSQETQYF
many | TRBJ1-3 | NA | TRBV12-3/TRBV12-4 | TGTGCCAGCAGTTTCCTGTTGGCTGGAAACACCATATATTTT | CASSFLLAGNTIYF
many | TRBJ1-1 | NA | TRBV6-1 | TGTGCCAGCAGCGGAACGGGGCCAGGTGCTGAAGCTTTCTTT | CASSGTGPGAEAFF
many | TRBJ1-1 | NA | TRBV27 | TGTGCCAGCAGTTTCGCCATTACAAGTAACACTGAAGCTTTCTTT | CASSFAITSNTEAFF
many | TRBJ1-1 | NA | TRBV19 | TGTGCCAGCAAAGGGGGGCCGTCGATCATGAACACTGAAGCTTTCTTT | CASKGGPSIMNTEAFF
many | TRBJ1-2 | NA | TRBV2 | TGTGCCAGCAGGAGTCTTGGACTACCCTATGGCTACACCTTC | CASRSLGLPYGYTF
many | TRBJ2-7 | NA | TRBV6-1 | TGTGCCAGGGGGGGACATTCTTACGAGCAGTACTTC | CARGGHSYEQYF
many | TRBJ2-4 | NA | TRBV3-1 | TGTGCCAGCAGCCAAGATAGGGGAGTGGAAAACATTCAGTACTTC | CASSQDRGVENIQYF
many | TRBJ2-2 | NA | TRBV5-1 | TGCGCCAGCAGTCGAATTAACACCGGGGAGCTGTTTTTT | CASSRINTGELFF
many | TRBJ2-2 | TRBD1 | TRBV2 | TGTGCCAGCAGTTTCCGGACAGGGAGCGGCGGGGAGCTGTTTTTT | CASSFRTGSGGELFF
few | TRBJ2-2 | NA | TRBV7-9 | TGTGCCAGACGGATTAAAAACACCGGGGAGCTGTTTTTT | CARRIKNTGELFF
NA | TRBJ2-1 | TRBD2 | TRBV18 | TGTGCCAGCTCACCAGGGACTACCTACAATGAGCAGTTCTTC | CASSPGTTYNEQFF
many | TRBJ2-2 | NA | TRBV6-5 | TGTGCCAGCAGTTACTTAGACACCCCGCAAAACGGCGGGGAGCTGTTTTTT | CASSYLDTPQNGGELFF
many | TRBJ1-1 | NA | TRBV2 | TGTGCCAGCAACGGGGCCTGGCGTATGAACACTGAAGCTTTCTTT | CASNGAWRMNTEAFF
many | TRBJ2-5 | NA | TRBV11-1 | TGTGCCAGCAGCATGACGGGGGCGCGTGGACTAGTTGCCCAAGAGACCCAGTACTTC | CASSMTGARGLVAQETQYF
many | TRBJ2-2 | NA | TRBV19 | TGTGCCAGTAGTCCAGGAGCGGGCCTTGTAGGGGAGCTGTTTTTT | CASSPGAGLVGELFF
many | TRBJ1-2 | NA | TRBV6-5 | TGTGCCAGCAGTTACTCGATGAGCAAGAACTATGGCTACACCTTC | CASSYSMSKNYGYTF
few | TRBJ1-1 | NA | TRBV12-3/TRBV12-4 | TGTGCCAGCACTTTGAAGGTCTTTAATGAAGCTTTCTTT | CASTLKVFNEAFF
many | TRBJ2-2 | NA | TRBV6-1 | TGTGCCAGCACCCAATCAAGGGGCGACACCGGGGAGCTGTTTTTT | CASTQSRGDTGELFF
NA | TRBJ1-5 | TRBD1 | TRBV2 | TGTGCCAGCACCCGAGACAGGGATAGTCAGCCCCAGCATTTT | CASTRDRDSQPQHF
NA | TRBJ2-5 | TRBD2 | TRBV7-3 | TGTGCCAGCAGCTTAATGTTGGCCAGGGAACTAGCGGGGCTCCAAGAGACCCAGTACTTC | CASSLMLARELAGLQETQYF
many | TRBJ2-2 | NA | TRBV5-4 | TGTGCCAGCAGCTTGCTCGACGGGACTTTCGAGAGAACCGGGGAGCTGTTTTTT | CASSLLDGTFERTGELFF
many | TRBJ1-6 | NA | TRBV6-1 | TGTGCCAGCACTCTAGGTTGGGGTTATTCACCCCTCCACTTT | CASTLGWGYSPLHF
many | TRBJ2-7 | TRBD1 | TRBV6-5 | TGTGCCAGCAGTTACTCCGGGACAGGGGACGGCTACGAGCAGTACTTC | CASSYSGTGDGYEQYF
NA | TRBJ2-7 | NA | TRBV7-3 | TGTGCCAGCAGTTCAACGACAGGTTCGTACGAGCAGTACTTC | CASSSTTGSYEQYF
NA | TRBJ2-4 | NA | TRBV20-1 | TGCAGTGCTAGAGAGGACGGGGGCCAGATTCAGTACTTC | CSAREDGGQIQYF
few | TRBJ1-1 | NA | TRBV11-1 | TGTGCCAGCAGCTTAGCTTGGGGAACGGCTTTTACTGAAGCTTTCTTT | CASSLAWGTAFTEAFF
many | TRBJ1-2 | TRBD1 | TRBV6-5 | TGTGCCAGCAGTTACTCCAGACAGGGGTTCAACTATGGCTACACCTTC | CASSYSRQGFNYGYTF
many | TRBJ2-7 | NA | TRBV7-8 | TGTGCCAGCAGCTTAGCTCCCGGAAAGCGGTCCGAGCAGTACTTC | CASSLAPGKRSEQYF
few | TRBJ1-1 | NA | TRBV19 | TGTGCCTCCCAGGGGAGGGTTGAAGCTTTCTTT | CASQGRVEAFF
few | TRBJ1-6 | TRBD1 | TRBV6-1 | TGTGCCAGCAGTACCTGGACAGGGGGGGAATATAATTCACCCCTCCACTTT | CASSTWTGGEYNSPLHF
NA | TRBJ1-5 | NA | TRBV3-1 | TGTGCCAGCAGCCCGATCCCGGCCTCGGGACAGCCCCAGCATTTT | CASSPIPASGQPQHF
many | TRBJ2-7 | NA | TRBV11-1 | TGTGCCAGCAGCTTAGAGGCCCAGCCATCCTACGAGCAGTACTTC | CASSLEAQPSYEQYF
NA | TRBJ1-2 | TRBD1 | TRBV19 | TGTGCCAGTAGCCATTCATCTGGGGGACAGGGGAACTATGGCTACACCTTC | CASSHSSGGQGNYGYTF
many | TRBJ2-7 | TRBD1 | TRBV6-5 | TGTGCCAGCAGGCGACAGGGCCTTAGCGATATAAAGCAGTACTTC | CASRRQGLSDIKQYF
many | TRBJ1-1 | TRBD1 | TRBV11-1 | TGTGCCAGCAGCAACATACAGGGGCCCATGAACACTGAAGCTTTCTTT | CASSNIQGPMNTEAFF
few | TRBJ1-5 | TRBD1 | TRBV28 | TGTGCCAGCCGTAACAGGGGTGGAAATCAGCCCCAGCATTTT | CASRNRGGNQPQHF
few | TRBJ1-5 | NA | TRBV27 | TGTGCCATCCACCGGTCTCAGCCCCAGCATTTT | CAIHRSQPQHF
many | TRBJ1-6 | NA | TRBV4-1 | TGCGCCAGCAGCCAATCCCCGGGAGGAGGGAATTCACCCCTCCACTTT | CASSQSPGGGNSPLHF
once | TRBJ1-1 | NA | TRBV7-9 | TGTGCCAGCAGCTTAGAGGGACGGAGGAACACTGAAGCTTTCTTT | CASSLEGRRNTEAFF
many | TRBJ1-1 | NA | TRBV15 | TGTGCCACCAGCAGAGATGTGGGGACTGAAGCTTTCTTT | CATSRDVGTEAFF
many | TRBJ1-2 | NA | TRBV15 | TGTGCCACCAGCAGAGTGGACGTTGGGAGCGGCTACACCTTC | CATSRVDVGSGYTF
many | TRBJ1-1 | NA | TRBV6-6 | TGTGCCAGCAGAACCCCCTACCGACAGGTCCGGTTATCGGCGAACACTGAAGCTTTCTTT | CASRTPYRQVRLSANTEAFF
many | TRBJ2-7 | NA | TRBV7-2 | TGTGCCAGCAGCTTAGCTGGTCGTGACTCCTACGAGCAGTACTTC | CASSLAGRDSYEQYF
many | TRBJ2-5 | TRBD2 | TRBV7-2 | TGTGCCAGCCGAGGACTAGCGGCGACCCAGTACTTC | CASRGLAATQYF